The entry below gives a single T cell receptor (beta chain) sequence along with its context. No antigen is known for it. There are no base qualities to consult, and no much larger clone falls within one base. This sample was taken from a study of T cells in tuberculosis listed by TCRdb under 2018. In the study overall: To characterize T cells specific for the mycobacterial lipid antigen glucose monomycolate (GMM), the study used CD1B tetramers together with high-throughput TCR immunosequencing. IGRA-negative adolescents, IGRA-positive adolescents with latent tuberculosis and adults with active tuberculosis, around ten per group, were compared in a South African clinical cohort. Results the study describes overall, beyond this receptor: Using GEM motif frequencies, a classifier achieved 60% to 70% accuracy, whereas a classifier built on the diverse GMM-specific repertoire got to roughly 87% accuracy (AUROC more than 0.85). Shorter CDR3-alpha lengths in active tuberculosis patients partly drove the smaller NN-distances, and the TCR-beta difference was not statistically significant. Clinical samples were selected based on the availability of cryopreserved specimens, with adults included as active tuberculosis cases and adolescents included as controls. Smaller mean NN-distances to GMM-specific TCRs were observed in active tuberculosis TCR-alpha repertoires than in IGRA-negative controls, suggesting clonal expansion of GMM-specific TCRs.

TCR libraries were generated with the immunoSEQ multiplex PCR assay, using TCR-beta and/or TCR-alpha/delta assays for each sample. The amplified TCR libraries were sequenced on the Illumina high-throughput platform. In the authors' own workflow: Clustering and dimensionality reduction were performed using pairwise TCRdist distances among GMM-specific receptors from ex vivo sorted or in vitro expanded T cells. The score assigned to each clinical repertoire was mean NN-distance, meaning the average TCRdist to the nearest 10% of tetramer-positive reference sequences. GEM TCR motif frequency was computed as the fraction of unique TCRs matching known GEM sequences by V/J usage and CDR3 length. Linear discriminant analysis with leave-one-out cross-validation, implemented in scikit-learn, was used to classify active tuberculosis. The source is immuneACCESS, and TCRdb retained only in-frame sequences with V and J called. Part of the clones is not carried over; for the studies checked, unresolved V genes explain less than half of this, and the remainder is unexplained. That table gives V, J and clone size, and the DNA gave D and trimming. This sample comprises about 23,000 clones, around 97% of them detected only once. More than 5.5% of the sample is held by the ten biggest clonotypes.

At study entry, adolescents were screened for latent tuberculosis infection using a tuberculin skin test and the QuantiFERON-TB GOLD In-Tube IGRA. Immunosequencing was performed on unsorted cryopreserved PBMC, with some 91,000 T cells per clinical donor covered on average. Eleven high schools in the Worcester region of the Western Cape, South Africa, served as enrollment sites for adolescents aged 12 to 18 years. Ten or so M. tuberculosis-infected adolescents and some ten uninfected adolescents, matched for age and sex, were selected. For the adolescents, PBMC were isolated by density centrifugation from freshly drawn heparinized blood and then cryopreserved. Taken from cysteine to phenylalanine, the CDR3 has 13 residues. Only CDR3 DNA remains: 39 bases, in frame from the first base. For CDR1 and CDR2, the germline V gene (reference sequence) lists MNHEY and SMNVEV. Deletion took 3 bases off V and 2 bases off J, with a span of 8 bases between the germline ends.

This sequence originates from a donor aged 10-29 years with latent tuberculosis or without tuberculosis infection. Sequencing input: PBMCs. Recombination connected TRBV27 to TRBJ2-7, with TRBD1 tentatively as D gene (6 bases match). CDR3 loop: CASSLQGPYEQYF. The DNA is TGTGCCAGCAGTTTGCAGGGGCCCTACGAGCAGTACTTC.